Following are 2 T cell receptor beta chains from one sample sequenced in a study of blood T cell repertoires in COVID-19. Assay used: immunoSEQ multiplex PCR; TCRdb lists only in-frame clones, some missing. This sample carries 240,000 or so clones, about 85% of them seen once, and the ten largest clones take roughly 2%. The specimen sequenced was peripheral blood. These receptors were collected from a young man who had recovered from COVID-19.

This sequence joins TRBV19 and TRBJ1-2; TRBD1 agrees at 12 bases. The V segment lost 10 bases and the J segment 7 bases; nucleotides outside the gene matches: 7. The CDR3 runs 13 residues. CDR1 and CDR2 (germline): LNHDA, SQIVND (reference sequence). The CDR3 here is CATRGTGGFGYTF. The CDR3 region has the DNA TGTGCCACCAGAGGGACAGGGGGCTTTGGCTACACCTTC. The complete variable domain, with remaining parts taken from reference TRBV19 and TRBJ1-2, reads DGGITQSPKYLFRKEGQNVTLSCEQNLNHDAMYWYRQDPGQGLRLIYYSQIVNDFQKGDIAEGYSVSREKKESFPLTVTSAQKNPTAFYLCATRGTGGFGYTFGSGTRLTVV.

The genes are TRBV10-3 and TRBJ1-1, with D perhaps matching TRBD1 (5 bases). Germline CDR1 ENHRY, CDR2 SYGVKD. This CDR3 is 14 amino acids long. V dropped 10 bases and J dropped 0 bases, with 15 bases sitting between them. For the CDR3, the DNA is TGTGCCACAACGACAGAAGCCATGAACACTGAAGCTTTCTTT. Amino acid sequence: CATTTEAMNTEAFF.